Listed below are T cell receptor beta chains from one sample, sequenced in a study of shared clonotypes between healthy human individuals. The repertoire was sequenced with immunoSEQ multiplex PCR; TCRdb's copy has only in-frame clones and lacks some. The profile shows about 2.4 million clones, approximately 94% of them singletons. The sample consisted of naive CD4+ T cells sorted from blood. The receptors come from a man aged 18 to 35 in good health. CDR3s include the opening cysteine and the closing phenylalanine or tryptophan. Each record gives: V gene, clone size, J gene, D gene, CDR3 DNA, CDR3 protein. D genes are given only for firm matches. Clone size is not always given. Where it is, it says once, few, many or a class for expanded clones.

v_gene: TRBV7-8
abundance: -
j_gene: TRBJ1-5
d_gene: -
CDR3nt: TGTGCCAGCAGCTTCGCCATGGACAGTTATAGCAATCAGCCCCAGCATTTT
CDR3aa: CASSFAMDSYSNQPQHF

v_gene: TRBV30
abundance: once
j_gene: TRBJ2-7
d_gene: -
CDR3nt: TGTGCCTGGAGGAGGGCAGTGGGGAGCGACGAGCAGTACTTC
CDR3aa: CAWRRAVGSDEQYF

v_gene: TRBV10-3
abundance: -
j_gene: TRBJ2-6
d_gene: -
CDR3nt: TGTGCCATCAGCCCCGGGGGGGCCAACGTCCTGACTTTC
CDR3aa: CAISPGGANVLTF

v_gene: TRBV7-8
abundance: -
j_gene: TRBJ1-5
d_gene: -
CDR3nt: TGTGCCAGCAGCCCTAGGCTGGTCGGGGGGGTATATAGCAATCAGCCCCAGCATTTT
CDR3aa: CASSPRLVGGVYSNQPQHF

v_gene: TRBV11-3
abundance: once
j_gene: TRBJ2-1
d_gene: -
CDR3nt: TGTGCCAGCAGCTTAGTAGGGGGGGATGAGCAGTTCTTC
CDR3aa: CASSLVGGDEQFF

v_gene: TRBV6-5
abundance: -
j_gene: TRBJ1-5
d_gene: -
CDR3nt: TGTGCCAGCAGTCCCCCGGACGGATTATATCAGCCCCAGCATTTT
CDR3aa: CASSPPDGLYQPQHF

v_gene: TRBV19
abundance: -
j_gene: TRBJ1-2
d_gene: TRBD1
CDR3nt: TGTGCCAGTAGTATACTCGGGACAGGTCCTGTCTATGGCTACACCTTC
CDR3aa: CASSILGTGPVYGYTF

v_gene: TRBV5-4
abundance: -
j_gene: TRBJ1-5
d_gene: -
CDR3nt: TGTGCCAGCAGCTTGGTAGTATTAGTCCAGCATTTT
CDR3aa: CASSLVVLVQHF

v_gene: TRBV30
abundance: once
j_gene: TRBJ1-5
d_gene: TRBD1
CDR3nt: TGTGCCTGGAGTGCCTACAGGGGCGAATATAGCAATCAGCCCCAGCATTTT
CDR3aa: CAWSAYRGEYSNQPQHF

v_gene: TRBV7-7
abundance: -
j_gene: TRBJ1-2
d_gene: -
CDR3nt: TGTGCTAGCAGCTTACGAGCCGACAGAGACTATGGCTACACCTTC
CDR3aa: CASSLRADRDYGYTF

v_gene: TRBV9
abundance: -
j_gene: TRBJ1-1
d_gene: -
CDR3nt: TGTGCCAGCAGCACCTCAGGGGTATTCGACACTGAAGCTTTCTTT
CDR3aa: CASSTSGVFDTEAFF

v_gene: TRBV25-1
abundance: -
j_gene: TRBJ1-4
d_gene: TRBD1
CDR3nt: TGTGCCAGCAGCCGAAGACAGGGGGTAGGAGAAAAACTGTTTTTT
CDR3aa: CASSRRQGVGEKLFF

v_gene: TRBV10-3
abundance: once
j_gene: TRBJ2-5
d_gene: TRBD1
CDR3nt: TGTGCCATCAGTGAGCGGAGGACAGGGTTTCTTCAAGAGACCCAGTACTTC
CDR3aa: CAISERRTGFLQETQYF

v_gene: TRBV7-9
abundance: -
j_gene: TRBJ2-7
d_gene: -
CDR3nt: TGTGCCAGCAGCTTAATGTCAGGGGATGCGTGGTACTTC
CDR3aa: CASSLMSGDAWYF

v_gene: TRBV5-5
abundance: -
j_gene: TRBJ1-1
d_gene: -
CDR3nt: TGTGCCAGCAGCCCGGTGGGGGCCACTGAAGCTTTCTTT
CDR3aa: CASSPVGATEAFF

v_gene: TRBV10-1
abundance: -
j_gene: TRBJ2-5
d_gene: TRBD2
CDR3nt: TGCGCCAGCAGTGAGTCAACTAGCGGGGGTACCCAGTACTTC
CDR3aa: CASSESTSGGTQYF

v_gene: TRBV12-5
abundance: once
j_gene: TRBJ2-5
d_gene: -
CDR3nt: TGTGCTAGTGGACGGAGGGACAACCAAGAGACCCAGTACTTC
CDR3aa: CASGRRDNQETQYF

v_gene: TRBV5-1
abundance: -
j_gene: TRBJ1-5
d_gene: -
CDR3nt: TGCGCCAGCAGCTTGGCCGGTCAGGGCGGTCAGCCCCAGCATTTT
CDR3aa: CASSLAGQGGQPQHF

v_gene: TRBV7-2
abundance: -
j_gene: TRBJ2-5
d_gene: TRBD2
CDR3nt: TGTGCCAGCAGCTTAACTAGCGGGGGGCAAGGGACCCAGTACTTC
CDR3aa: CASSLTSGGQGTQYF

v_gene: TRBV27
abundance: few
j_gene: TRBJ1-5
d_gene: -
CDR3nt: TGTGCCAGCAGTTTCCGAGGGAATCAGCCCCAGCATTTT
CDR3aa: CASSFRGNQPQHF

v_gene: TRBV6-1
abundance: -
j_gene: TRBJ1-2
d_gene: -
CDR3nt: TGTGCCAGCAGTTTCGGGGTTTATGGCTACACCTTC
CDR3aa: CASSFGVYGYTF

v_gene: TRBV5-1
abundance: -
j_gene: TRBJ2-7
d_gene: TRBD1
CDR3nt: TGCGCCAGCAGCTCGGGACAGGGGCGAGGTCTATACGAGCAGTACTTC
CDR3aa: CASSSGQGRGLYEQYF

v_gene: TRBV6-4
abundance: -
j_gene: TRBJ2-3
d_gene: TRBD1
CDR3nt: TGTGCCAGCAGTGGGACAGGGGGAGATACGCAGTATTTT
CDR3aa: CASSGTGGDTQYF

v_gene: TRBV18
abundance: -
j_gene: TRBJ2-2
d_gene: TRBD1
CDR3nt: TGTGCCAGCTCATTGGCGACAGGGAGCACCGGGGAGCTGTTTTTT
CDR3aa: CASSLATGSTGELFF

v_gene: TRBV7-2
abundance: few
j_gene: TRBJ2-4
d_gene: -
CDR3nt: TGTGCCAGCAGCTTAGACCTAAACATTCAGTACTTC
CDR3aa: CASSLDLNIQYF

v_gene: TRBV28
abundance: -
j_gene: TRBJ1-4
d_gene: TRBD1
CDR3nt: TGTGCCAGCAGTTCCAATGACAGGGGAGGTGAAAAACTGTTTTTT
CDR3aa: CASSSNDRGGEKLFF

v_gene: TRBV11-3
abundance: -
j_gene: TRBJ2-2
d_gene: -
CDR3nt: TGTGCCAGCAGCTTACGGCGCAGTGGCGCCGGGACCGGGGAGCTGTTTTTT
CDR3aa: CASSLRRSGAGTGELFF

v_gene: TRBV5-1
abundance: -
j_gene: TRBJ1-1
d_gene: TRBD1
CDR3nt: TGCGCCAGCAGCCCTCCCGGGACAGGGAACACTGAAGCTTTCTTT
CDR3aa: CASSPPGTGNTEAFF

v_gene: TRBV5-6
abundance: -
j_gene: TRBJ2-7
d_gene: -
CDR3nt: TGTGCCAGCAGCTTGGGAAGGGTGTCCTACGAGCAGTACTTC
CDR3aa: CASSLGRVSYEQYF

v_gene: TRBV28
abundance: -
j_gene: TRBJ2-2
d_gene: TRBD1
CDR3nt: TGTGCCAGCAGTTCACCGGGACAGGCCCGGTCGGGGGAGCTGTTTTTT
CDR3aa: CASSSPGQARSGELFF

v_gene: TRBV30
abundance: few
j_gene: TRBJ1-1
d_gene: -
CDR3nt: TGTGCCTGGAGTGTAATCCCGGACGTTCTTGAAGCTTTCTTT
CDR3aa: CAWSVIPDVLEAFF

v_gene: TRBV29-1
abundance: -
j_gene: TRBJ2-7
d_gene: -
CDR3nt: TGCAGCGTCGGAGGGGGCCTTCGCTCCTACGAGCAGTACTTC
CDR3aa: CSVGGGLRSYEQYF

v_gene: TRBV30
abundance: few
j_gene: TRBJ1-4
d_gene: -
CDR3nt: TGTGCCTGGAGCCCCGGGCTATCTAATAGTGAAAAACTGTTTTTT
CDR3aa: CAWSPGLSNSEKLFF

v_gene: TRBV7-8
abundance: -
j_gene: TRBJ2-6
d_gene: -
CDR3nt: TGTGCCAGCACTCGGAGGGGCTCTGGGGCCAACGTCCTGACTTTC
CDR3aa: CASTRRGSGANVLTF

v_gene: TRBV29-1
abundance: -
j_gene: TRBJ1-5
d_gene: -
CDR3nt: TGCAGCGCCGGTGGGGGGGATGAGCCCCAGCATTTT
CDR3aa: CSAGGGDEPQHF

v_gene: TRBV7-2
abundance: -
j_gene: TRBJ1-4
d_gene: -
CDR3nt: TGTGCCAGCAGCTTCCCGTCGGGGGCCGCTAATGAAAAACTGTTTTTT
CDR3aa: CASSFPSGAANEKLFF

v_gene: TRBV10-3
abundance: -
j_gene: TRBJ2-5
d_gene: TRBD2
CDR3nt: TGTGCCACCTTAGCGGGCCCGCAAGAGACCCAGTACTTC
CDR3aa: CATLAGPQETQYF

v_gene: TRBV19
abundance: -
j_gene: TRBJ1-1
d_gene: -
CDR3nt: TGTGCCAGTATGAGTCTGAACACTGAAGCTTTCTTT
CDR3aa: CASMSLNTEAFF

v_gene: TRBV29-1
abundance: -
j_gene: TRBJ2-3
d_gene: TRBD2
CDR3nt: TGCAGCGGGGCTAGCGGTGGAGATACGCAGTATTTT
CDR3aa: CSGASGGDTQYF

v_gene: TRBV19
abundance: -
j_gene: TRBJ1-5
d_gene: TRBD1
CDR3nt: TGTGCCAGTAGTTTACAGGGGGTTAATCAGCCCCAGCATTTT
CDR3aa: CASSLQGVNQPQHF

v_gene: TRBV10-1
abundance: -
j_gene: TRBJ2-1
d_gene: TRBD2
CDR3nt: TGCGCCAGCAGAGAAGACAGAGCCACGGGACTAGCGGGAGAAGCAGACAATGAGCAGTTCTTC
CDR3aa: CASREDRATGLAGEADNEQFF

v_gene: TRBV18
abundance: -
j_gene: TRBJ2-6
d_gene: -
CDR3nt: TGTGCCAGCTCACCAGGGTCCGGGGCCAACGTCCTGACTTTC
CDR3aa: CASSPGSGANVLTF

v_gene: TRBV5-5
abundance: -
j_gene: TRBJ1-3
d_gene: -
CDR3nt: TGTGCCAGCAGCTTGGGCACAGGGACGAACACCATATATTTT
CDR3aa: CASSLGTGTNTIYF

v_gene: TRBV5-1
abundance: -
j_gene: TRBJ1-4
d_gene: -
CDR3nt: TGCGCCAGCAGCTTGGGGCTGGGCTCTAATGAAAAACTGTTTTTT
CDR3aa: CASSLGLGSNEKLFF

v_gene: TRBV29-1
abundance: -
j_gene: TRBJ2-1
d_gene: -
CDR3nt: TGCAGCGTTGCCGGGGATCGGGGCAATGAGCAGTTCTTC
CDR3aa: CSVAGDRGNEQFF

v_gene: TRBV28
abundance: -
j_gene: TRBJ2-2
d_gene: -
CDR3nt: TGTGCCTCCAGCCCCCCAGCGGATAACACCGGGGAGCTGTTTTTT
CDR3aa: CASSPPADNTGELFF

v_gene: TRBV5-6
abundance: -
j_gene: TRBJ1-6
d_gene: TRBD1
CDR3nt: TGTGCCAGCAGCTTGGACAGGGGGCGCGGGACCCCCTCACCCCTCCACTTT
CDR3aa: CASSLDRGRGTPSPLHF

v_gene: TRBV18
abundance: -
j_gene: TRBJ1-1
d_gene: -
CDR3nt: TGTGCCAGCTCACCCGCCAAAGCTTTCTTT
CDR3aa: CASSPAKAFF

v_gene: TRBV11-2
abundance: once
j_gene: TRBJ2-7
d_gene: TRBD2
CDR3nt: TGTGCCAGCAGCTTAGATTCGGGAGCGGGAGTTGTGGGTTACGAGCAGTACTTC
CDR3aa: CASSLDSGAGVVGYEQYF

v_gene: TRBV30
abundance: -
j_gene: TRBJ1-1
d_gene: -
CDR3nt: TGTGCCTGGAAGATCGGGCTCATGAACACTGAAGCTTTCTTT
CDR3aa: CAWKIGLMNTEAFF

v_gene: TRBV5-1
abundance: -
j_gene: TRBJ1-2
d_gene: -
CDR3nt: TGCGCCAGCAGCAATGGGCCGGGACAAGACTACACCTTC
CDR3aa: CASSNGPGQDYTF

v_gene: TRBV5-4
abundance: once
j_gene: TRBJ2-5
d_gene: -
CDR3nt: TGTGCCAGCAGCTTGGCCGGGTCGCAAGAGACCCAGTACTTC
CDR3aa: CASSLAGSQETQYF